These 5 T cell receptor beta chains were all obtained from the same sample, sequenced in a study of blood T cells in healthy people across ages. A second 7 to 11 cycle PCR used barcoded and J-beta primers. Each CDR3 protein gets one entry after TCRdb re-called the 5' RACE reads with MiXCR. The sample lists approximately 800,000 distinct CDR3 sequences; around 68% were seen once. The sequenced sample consisted of blood. The receptors were gathered from a man aged 25 to 40 in good health.

The chain joins TRBV12-3 or TRBV12-4 to TRBJ2-5, with 7 bases matching TRBD2. CDR3 size: 14 residues. Trimming at V came to 5 bases and at J to 4 bases, leaving 7 bases not matched to a gene. The CDR3 protein is CASSPGTTRETQYF. For the CDR3, the DNA is TGTGCCAGCAGTCCCGGGACTACGAGAGAGACCCAGTACTTC.

V and J are TRBV6-1 and TRBJ2-1; tentative D call: TRBD2 (7 bases). The CDR3 contains 15 residues. The germline V gene has CDR1 MNHNS and CDR2 SASEGT. The V gene lost 1 base and the J gene lost 9 bases, with 16 bases spanning the gap. The CDR3 nucleotides are TGTGCCAGCAGTGAAGAAGGGGGGGGAGGGAGTGAGCAGTTCTTC. Residues: CASSEEGGGGSEQFF.

The J gene is TRBJ2-4, the V gene TRBV10-2, with TRBD2 matching over 10 bases. With the DNA end fitting TRBJ2-5 better, the J assignment may be wrong. CDR3 size: 15 residues. Germline CDR1 WSHSY, CDR2 SAAADI. CDR3 bases: TGCGCCAGCACCAAAGCGGGGGGGTATCAAGAGACCCAGTACTTC. Amino acid sequence: CASTKAGGYQETQYF.

As concerns this clonotype: A read error may produce the germline difference seen at one junction end. This sequence joins TRBV6-2 or TRBV6-3 and TRBJ2-1; no clear D gene. The germline V gene has CDR1 MNHEY and CDR2 SVGEGT. This CDR3 is 15 amino acids long. The CDR3 is CTSSYSTTSYNEQFF. The CDR3 DNA follows: TGTACCAGCAGTTACTCGACAACCTCCTACAATGAGCAGTTCTTC.

V gene TRBV14 combines with J gene TRBJ2-1; 9 bases are shared with TRBD1. The CDR3 loop spans 17 amino acids. Germline-derived CDR1 and CDR2 are SGHDN and FVKESK. Trimming cost V 3 bases and J 2 bases; bases outside gene matches: 8. CDR3 sequence reads: CASSQARQGVAYNEQFF. The CDR3 bases are TGTGCCAGCAGCCAGGCCCGACAGGGGGTAGCCTACAATGAGCAGTTCTTC.